These 2 T cell receptor beta chains share one sample of origin, sequenced in a study of OX40 agonist ivuxolimab in advanced cancers. Here immunoSEQ multiplex PCR was the method, and the copy in TCRdb shows in-frame clones only, minus some. The sample lists 75,000 to 95,000 clones; around 90% were seen once. Sequenced here: CD4+ or CD8+ T cells sorted from blood, sampled in a trial of the OX40 agonist ivuxolimab. These receptors were obtained from an adult with an advanced solid tumor such as melanoma, head and neck, liver or kidney cancer.

The V call is TRBV19, the J call TRBJ2-7, with 9 bases fitting TRBD1. Germline V CDR1 and CDR2: LNHDA, SQIVND (reference sequence). J lost 5 bases, V lost 5 bases, and 7 bases had no gene match. This CDR3 has 14 amino acids. The CDR3 reads CASSVDRGINEQYF. In nucleotides, the CDR3 is TGTGCCAGTAGTGTGGACAGGGGAATCAACGAGCAGTACTTC. Drawing the rest from reference TRBV19 and TRBJ2-7, the complete variable domain is DGGITQSPKYLFRKEGQNVTLSCEQNLNHDAMYWYRQDPGQGLRLIYYSQIVNDFQKGDIAEGYSVSREKKESFPLTVTSAQKNPTAFYLCASSVDRGINEQYFGPGTRLTVT.

The V call is TRBV5-4, the J call TRBJ1-1; D is unresolved. CDR1 and CDR2 (germline): SGHNT, YYREEE (reference sequence). The length of the CDR3 is 13 residues. V was trimmed by 0 bases and J by 7 bases, leaving 10 bases between them. DNA of the CDR3: TGTGCCAGCAGCTTGGAGGTATGGAGTGAAGCTTTCTTT. As protein: CASSLEVWSEAFF.